Each of the 19 T cell receptor beta chains below was sequenced from the same sample in a study of blood T cell repertoires in COVID-19 (dated by TCRdb to the early 2020s). The method was the immunoSEQ multiplex PCR assay. Not all clones reach the TCRdb copy of this immuneACCESS table, which keeps in-frame sequences only. Checked studies attribute under half of the gap to unresolved V genes and leave the rest unexplained. In all, the sample holds fewer than 110,000 clones, and approximately 84% of those were seen once. About 4% of the sample is taken by the ten largest. Sequencing was done on a sample of peripheral blood. These receptors all stem from a human donor in a cohort sampled during active COVID-19.

The CDR3 region has the DNA TGTGCCAGCTCACCACGGAGTGGCGGGACTAGCACATCTGGGGAGCAGTACTTC. It codes for CASSPRSGGTSTSGEQYF. This chain uses TRBV18 with TRBJ2-7; 9 nucleotides match TRBD2. Germline V gives CDR1 KGHSH, CDR2 LQKENI. This CDR3 is 18 amino acids long. V gave up 1 base and J gave up 7 bases; unmatched junction bases: 17.

Here the CDR3 DNA reads TGTGCCAGCAGCTTAGATCCGGGAAATCAGCCCCAGCATTTT. This codes for CASSLDPGNQPQHF. The rearrangement uses TRBV11-2 and TRBJ1-5; no reliable D call. This CDR3 is built from 14 residues. V was shortened by 0 bases and J by 4 bases, with 7 bases between the two germline ends. Looked up from germline, CDR1 is SGHAT and CDR2 is FQNNGV. Full variable domain (missing parts from reference TRBV11-2 and TRBJ1-5): EAGVAQSPRYKIIEKRQSVAFWCNPISGHATLYWYQQILGQGPKLLIQFQNNGVVDDSQLPKDRFSAERLKGVDSTLKIQPAKLEDSAVYLCASSLDPGNQPQHFGDGTRLSIL.

The V and J genes are TRBV19 and TRBJ2-1, with TRBD2 matching 8 bases. Trimming cost V 7 bases and J 6 bases; bases outside gene matches: 11. Germline V gives CDR1 LNHDA, CDR2 SQIVND (reference sequence). CDR3 size: 15 residues. The CDR3 spells CASNKGLGELNEQFF. In DNA, the CDR3 is TGTGCCAGTAACAAGGGACTAGGGGAACTCAATGAGCAGTTCTTC.

V is TRBV9 and J is TRBJ2-5; tentative D call: TRBD2 (5 bases). This CDR3 spans 14 amino acids. V was clipped by 1 base and J by 1 base, with 8 bases between them. CDR1 is SGDLS and CDR2 is YYNGEE in the germline V gene. CDR3 DNA sequence: TGTGCCAGCAGCGTATCGGACTTCCAAGAGACCCAGTACTTC. Encoded protein: CASSVSDFQETQYF. Combining the CDR3 with reference TRBV9 and TRBJ2-5 gives the whole variable domain DSGVTQTPKHLITATGQRVTLRCSPRSGDLSVYWYQQSLDQGLQFLIQYYNGEERAKGNILERFSAQQFPDLHSELNLSSLELGDSALYFCASSVSDFQETQYFGPGTRLLVL.

The V call is TRBV9, the J call TRBJ2-1, with D uncertain. The ends were cut back, 1 base at V and 8 bases at J, with 16 bases in the middle. Germline V gives CDR1 SGDLS, CDR2 YYNGEE. CDR3 length equals 15 residues. The CDR3 region is CASSVRGSLWDEQFF. The CDR3 DNA sequence: TGTGCCAGCAGCGTAAGAGGCTCCTTATGGGATGAGCAGTTCTTC.

V is TRBV9 and J is TRBJ2-1, with D possibly being TRBD2 (6 bases). Germline CDR1 SGDLS, CDR2 YYNGEE. V was shortened by 0 bases and J by 5 bases, with 15 bases between the two germline ends. The CDR3 extends over 16 amino acids. CDR3 residues: CASSVVEAGYDNEQFF. The CDR3 nucleotides are TGTGCCAGCAGCGTAGTCGAAGCGGGCTATGACAATGAGCAGTTCTTC.

This chain uses TRBV5-1 with TRBJ2-6, with 16 bases lining up with TRBD2. The junction had 7 bases not matched to a gene; V was cut back by 1 base and J by 3 bases. The CDR3 extends over 20 amino acids. The germline gives CDR1 SGHRS, CDR2 YFSETQ. In DNA form, the CDR3 reads TGCGCCAGCAGCTTGTGGGGGACTAGCGGGAGGGGAAGTGGGGCCAACGTCCTGACTTTC. Its protein is CASSLWGTSGRGSGANVLTF.

J is TRBJ2-7 and V is TRBV4-1; 7 nucleotides agree with TRBD2. The CDR3 spans 16 residues. The germline gives CDR1 MGHRA, CDR2 YSYEKL. The ends lost 2 bases at V and 6 bases at J; junction bases unmatched: 13. CDR3 loop: CASSQLSARGRGEQYF. In DNA, the CDR3 is TGCGCCAGCAGCCAATTAAGCGCCCGAGGGAGGGGCGAGCAGTACTTC.

The chain uses TRBV5-1 and TRBJ2-3; 7 nucleotides agree with TRBD2. CDR1 SGHRS and CDR2 YFSETQ come from the germline V gene. V gave up 5 bases and J gave up 0 bases; unmatched junction bases: 3. This CDR3 comprises 14 residues. In DNA, the CDR3 is TGCGCCAGCAGATCGGGACTAAGCACAGATACGCAGTATTTT. It is translated as CASRSGLSTDTQYF.

The chain joins TRBV5-1 to TRBJ1-1; D gene unclear. Germline CDR1 SGHRS, CDR2 YFSETQ. Trimming stripped 2 bases from V and 4 bases from J, with 12 bases between. The CDR3 is made up of 14 amino acids. CDR3 region: CASSFGPAGTEAFF. The CDR3 DNA reads TGCGCCAGCAGCTTTGGACCGGCGGGCACTGAAGCTTTCTTT. Full variable domain (remainder filled in from reference TRBV5-1 and TRBJ1-1): KAGVTQTPRYLIKTRGQQVTLSCSPISGHRSVSWYQQTPGQGLQFLFEYFSETQRNKGNFPGRFSGRQFSNSRSEMNVSTLELGDSALYLCASSFGPAGTEAFFGQGTRLTVV.

This chain joins TRBV7-8 and TRBJ1-1; no clear D gene. Trimming took off 8 bases at V and 0 bases at J, with 10 bases between the two ends. This CDR3 is 13 amino acids long. The V gene's germline CDR1 is SGHVS and CDR2 FQNEAQ. In DNA form, the CDR3 reads TGTGCCAGCGATCGACTCTTGAACACTGAAGCTTTCTTT. Translation: CASDRLLNTEAFF.

This clone has a handful of counts. The chain links TRBV5-5 to TRBJ2-1; 12 positions agree with TRBD2. With V trimmed by 4 bases and J by 3 bases, 5 bases remained unmatched. CDR1 SGHKS and CDR2 YYEKEE come from the germline V gene (reference sequence). The CDR3 length is 16 residues. CDR3 sequence: CASSPRLAGDYNEQFF. The DNA of the CDR3 is TGTGCCAGCAGCCCGAGACTAGCGGGGGACTACAATGAGCAGTTCTTC. Supplemented by reference TRBV5-5 and TRBJ2-1, the full variable domain reads DAGVTQSPTHLIKTRGQQVTLRCSPISGHKSVSWYQQVLGQGPQFIFQYYEKEERGRGNFPDRFSARQFPNYSSELNVNALLLGDSALYLCASSPRLAGDYNEQFFGPGTRLTVL.

The CDR3, as DNA: TGTGCCAGCGTGCGGACAGGGATTGTCTACGAGCAGTACGTC. It specifies CASVRTGIVYEQYV. This sequence joins TRBV21-1 and TRBJ2-7; TRBD1 is the table's D call, not checked against the DNA. TRBV21-1 is listed as a pseudogene. The CDR3 loop spans 14 amino acids.

This clone was picked up a small number of times. V is TRBV19 and J is TRBJ1-4; 10 positions match TRBD1. This CDR3 is built from 15 residues. The germline CDR1 and CDR2 sequences are LNHDA and SQIVND (reference sequence). Trimming cost V 1 base and J 4 bases; bases outside gene matches: 0. DNA of the CDR3: TGTGCCAGTAGTATAGGGGACAGGGGTAATGAAAAACTGTTTTTT. As protein: CASSIGDRGNEKLFF. Drawing the rest from reference TRBV19 and TRBJ1-4, the complete variable domain is DGGITQSPKYLFRKEGQNVTLSCEQNLNHDAMYWYRQDPGQGLRLIYYSQIVNDFQKGDIAEGYSVSREKKESFPLTVTSAQKNPTAFYLCASSIGDRGNEKLFFGSGTQLSVL.

The chain uses TRBV24-1 and TRBJ2-7; 9 nucleotides match TRBD2. V lost 4 bases to trimming and J lost 0 bases; unmatched junction nucleotides: 6. This CDR3 is 16 amino acids long. Germline V gene data show CDR1 as KGHDR and CDR2 as SFDVKD. In DNA form, the CDR3 reads TGTGCCACCAGTGACTTTAGCGGGAGTCTCTCCTACGAGCAGTACGTC. As protein: CATSDFSGSLSYEQYV.

V usage is TRBV21-1 and J usage is TRBJ1-3; no DNA check was done on the table's D call, TRBD1. TRBV21-1 is given as a pseudogene. CDR3 length: 19 amino acids. The CDR3 loop is CASSKRDRDRDVFGNTIYF. CDR3 in DNA: TGTGCCAGCAGCAAGAGAGACCGGGACAGGGATGTCTTTGGAAACACCATATATTTT.

The genes are TRBV4-3 and TRBJ1-6; D call uncertain. CDR3 length: 14 residues. Germline V gene sequence: CDR1 LGHNA, CDR2 YSLEER. Trimming removed 1 base from V and 9 bases from J, with 10 bases in between. CDR3 loop: CASSQVVAGSPLHF. In DNA, the CDR3 is TGCGCCAGCAGCCAAGTGGTCGCGGGTTCACCCCTCCACTTT.

The CDR3 nucleotides are TGTGCCAGCAGTCGCGCTGACAGGGGCGGAGGCTACACCTTC. This sequence encodes CASSRADRGGGYTF. J is TRBJ1-2 and V is TRBV27; TRBD1 agrees at 8 bases. V shed 5 bases, J shed 8 bases, and the junction held 10 bases outside the gene matches. This CDR3 contains 14 residues. Germline V gene lookup returns CDR1 MNHEY and CDR2 SMNVEV (reference sequence).

The chain combines TRBV4-1 with TRBJ2-3, with 16 bases fitting TRBD2. V gave up 1 base and J gave up 4 bases; unmatched junction bases: 5. The length of the CDR3 is 18 residues. Germline V gene data show CDR1 as MGHRA and CDR2 as YSYEKL. As DNA, the CDR3 is TGCGCCAGCAGCCAAGGCGGGACTAGCGGGAGGGCTTCAGATACGCAGTATTTT. Translating it yields CASSQGGTSGRASDTQYF.